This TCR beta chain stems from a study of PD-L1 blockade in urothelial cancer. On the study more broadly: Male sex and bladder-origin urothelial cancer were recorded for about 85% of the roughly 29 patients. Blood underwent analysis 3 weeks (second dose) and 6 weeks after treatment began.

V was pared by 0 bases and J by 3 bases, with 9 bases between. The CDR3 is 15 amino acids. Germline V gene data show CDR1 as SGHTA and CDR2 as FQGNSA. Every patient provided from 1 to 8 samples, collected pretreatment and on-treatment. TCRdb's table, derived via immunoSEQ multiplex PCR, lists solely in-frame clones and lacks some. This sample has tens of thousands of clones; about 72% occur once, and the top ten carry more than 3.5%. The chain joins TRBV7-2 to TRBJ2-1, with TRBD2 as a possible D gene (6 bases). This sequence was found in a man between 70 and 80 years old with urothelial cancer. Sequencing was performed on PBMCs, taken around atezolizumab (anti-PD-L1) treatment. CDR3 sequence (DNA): TGTGCCAGCAGCTTAGCTAGCGGCGACTACAATGAGCAGTTCTTC. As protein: CASSLASGDYNEQFF.